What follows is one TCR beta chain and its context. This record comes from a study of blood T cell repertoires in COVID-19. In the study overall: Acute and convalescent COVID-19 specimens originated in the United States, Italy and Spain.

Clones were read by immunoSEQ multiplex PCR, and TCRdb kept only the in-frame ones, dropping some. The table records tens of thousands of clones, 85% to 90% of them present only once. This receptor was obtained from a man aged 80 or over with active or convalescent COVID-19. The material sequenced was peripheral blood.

The CDR3 spells CASSSRQGAPLGSGANVLTF. In DNA, the CDR3 is TGTGCCAGCAGCTCGCGACAGGGGGCTCCCCTTGGGAGTGGGGCCAACGTCCTGACTTTC. The genes are TRBV3-1 (or the pseudogene TRBV3-2) and TRBJ2-6; 10 nucleotides match TRBD1. V gave up 5 bases and J gave up 3 bases; unmatched junction bases: 16. This CDR3 contains 20 residues. Germline V gives CDR1 LGHDT, CDR2 YNNKEL (reference sequence).